The 23 T cell receptor beta chains in this list originate from one sample, sequenced in a study of a mutant IDH1 vaccine in newly diagnosed glioma. The assay was immunoSEQ multiplex PCR, and TCRdb's table has in-frame clones only and misses some. The sample includes tens of thousands of clones, roughly 82% of them seen just once. The time point is: baseline, week 1 (first vaccination visit). Documented treatment: pre-vaccination baseline after standard-of-care therapy. This material consisted of PBMCs, taken from a glioma patient treated with radiotherapy, temozolomide or both. The receptors derive from a man aged 35 to 55 with glioma. Some clones in this sample may be carry-over from other donors' samples.

This chain uses TRBV20-1 with TRBJ2-5; D is uncertain. The V gene lost 0 bases and the J gene lost 4 bases, with 3 bases spanning the gap. CDR1 is DFQATT and CDR2 is SNEGSKA in the germline V gene (reference sequence). The CDR3 is made up of 11 amino acids. The CDR3 bases are TGCAGTGCTAGAGATCCAGAGACCCAGTACTTC. It specifies CSARDPETQYF.

The sample holds a few counts of this clone. This specimen includes other DNA sequences encoding the same CDR3. This chain's CDR3 is CASSLLGGDTEAFF. The CDR3, as DNA: TGCGCCAGCAGCTTGCTAGGGGGGGACACTGAAGCTTTCTTT. The V gene is TRBV5-1, the J gene TRBJ1-1, with a tentative D call TRBD1 (6 bases). Germline V gene sequence: CDR1 SGHRS, CDR2 YFSETQ. The CDR3 loop spans 14 amino acids. Trimming cost V 1 base and J 3 bases, with 10 bases left between them.

The J gene is TRBJ1-4, the V gene TRBV6-5; D unresolved. Germline V gives CDR1 MNHEY, CDR2 SVGAGI. V lost 0 bases and J 4 bases, leaving 9 bases between the germline ends. This CDR3 contains 15 residues. The CDR3 reads CASSYSGIFNEKLFF. The CDR3, as DNA: TGTGCCAGCAGTTACTCGGGGATATTTAATGAAAAACTGTTTTTT.

This rearrangement joins TRBV7-9 to TRBJ1-4; unclear D gene. The V gene's germline CDR1 is SEHNR and CDR2 FQNEAQ (reference sequence). Trimming removed 1 base at V and 8 bases at J, with 8 bases between. The CDR3 is 13 residues long. CDR3 nucleotides: TGTGCCAGCAGCTTAGGCGTAGAAGAAAAACTGTTTTTT. Its translation is CASSLGVEEKLFF.

This chain connects TRBV6-5 to TRBJ1-2, with 7 bases lining up with TRBD1. Trimming took 5 bases from V and 3 from J; bases not matched to a gene: 3. The CDR3 covers 13 residues. Germline CDR1 and CDR2: MNHEY and SVGAGI. The CDR3 loop is CASSVGTDYGYTF. The CDR3 region has the DNA TGTGCCAGCAGTGTGGGGACAGACTATGGCTACACCTTC.

The chain combines TRBV6-6 with TRBJ2-1; TRBD2 agrees at 12 bases. The CDR3 totals 15 residues. Germline CDR1 reads MNHNY; CDR2 reads SVGAGI (reference sequence). The J segment lost 7 bases and the V segment lost 7 bases, leaving 8 bases of the junction unmatched. CDR3: CASNSAGLAGNEQFF. CDR3 coding DNA: TGTGCCAGCAACTCTGCCGGACTAGCGGGGAATGAGCAGTTCTTC.

The chain is built from TRBV7-9 and TRBJ2-3; D assignment may be TRBD1 or TRBD2 (5 bases each). The CDR3 length is 13 residues. From germline, CDR1 is SEHNR and CDR2 FQNEAQ (reference sequence). With 1 base removed from V and 4 bases from J, the gap between germline ends came to 6 bases. As DNA, the CDR3 is TGTGCCAGCAGCTTAGTGGGGGCAGATACGCAGTATTTT. Protein sequence: CASSLVGADTQYF.

The V call is TRBV2, the J call TRBJ2-7; maybe TRBD1 (5 bases). Trimming pared 6 bases from V and 5 bases from J, leaving 11 bases between. CDR1 SNHLY and CDR2 FYNNEI come from the germline V gene. CDR3 length: 12 residues. DNA of the CDR3: TGTGCCAGCAGCGCAGGGTTCCACGAGCAGTACTTC. Translation gives CASSAGFHEQYF.

This chain uses TRBV5-1 with TRBJ1-2, with 7 positions matching TRBD1. The CDR3 is 13 residues long. V was clipped by 0 bases and J by 5 bases; unmatched bases: 1. Looked up from germline, CDR1 is SGHRS and CDR2 is YFSETQ. CDR3 residues: CASSLDRGYGYTF. The CDR3 bases are TGCGCCAGCAGCTTGGACAGGGGATATGGCTACACCTTC.

This chain uses TRBV5-6 with TRBJ1-1; no firm D call. Germline values: CDR1 SGHDT, CDR2 YYEEEE. The length of the CDR3 is 15 residues. Trimming shortened V by 4 bases and J by 0 bases, and 13 bases separated the two germline ends. CDR3 sequence: CASSPRRFMNTEAFF. CDR3 in DNA: TGTGCCAGCAGCCCGAGGAGGTTCATGAACACTGAAGCTTTCTTT.

The chain combines TRBV27 with TRBJ2-3, with D maybe TRBD1 (6 bases). The CDR3 is made up of 16 amino acids. V shed 7 bases and J shed 3 bases, with 20 bases lying between them. Germline V gene lookup returns CDR1 MNHEY and CDR2 SMNVEV (reference sequence). CDR3 bases: TGTGCCAGCATCTGGGGCCAGGGGCCTGTAACAGATACGCAGTATTTT. Protein product: CASIWGQGPVTDTQYF.

V gene TRBV10-3 combines with J gene TRBJ1-1, with 7 positions matching TRBD1. Trimming took 6 bases from V and 3 from J; bases not matched to a gene: 4. Germline CDR1 is ENHRY and CDR2 is SYGVKD. The CDR3 covers 13 residues. CDR3 in amino acids: CAIRLDRDTEAFF. CDR3 DNA sequence: TGTGCCATCAGACTAGACAGGGACACTGAAGCTTTCTTT.

The chain uses TRBV27 and TRBJ2-5, with TRBD2 identical over 7 bases. After removal of 6 bases from V and 5 bases from J, the junction contained 21 bases not matched to a gene. Germline values: CDR1 MNHEY, CDR2 SMNVEV (reference sequence). The CDR3 totals 18 residues. CDR3 amino acids: CASRSWGVRGEGGETQYF. The CDR3 bases are TGTGCCAGCAGGTCATGGGGCGTACGGGGGGAGGGAGGTGAGACCCAGTACTTC.

This chain links TRBV10-3 with TRBJ1-1; tentatively, D is TRBD1 (6 bases). This CDR3 has 13 residues. Trimming cost V 6 bases and J 2 bases, with 10 bases left between them. In germline, CDR1 is ENHRY, CDR2 SYGVKD. The CDR3 region has the DNA TGTGCCATCAGCGGGACACCAAACACTGAAGCTTTCTTT. Protein sequence: CAISGTPNTEAFF.

Comment on this clone: Distinct nucleotide sequences in the sample also encode this CDR3. The chain joins TRBV5-1 to TRBJ2-3; no definite D call. The CDR3 spans 12 residues. Germline V gene lookup returns CDR1 SGHRS and CDR2 YFSETQ. V shed 0 bases and J shed 6 bases, with 5 bases lying between them. In nucleotides, the CDR3 is TGCGCCAGCAGCTTGGGCGTGGATACGCAGTATTTT. Translating it yields CASSLGVDTQYF.

This clone has just a few counts. The V gene is TRBV19, the J gene TRBJ1-1, with D possibly TRBD1 on 6 matching bases. V lost 5 bases and J 2 bases, leaving 9 bases between the germline ends. This CDR3 has 13 residues. Germline V gene data show CDR1 as LNHDA and CDR2 as SQIVND (reference sequence). CDR3 sequence reads: CASSLQGNTEAFF. CDR3 coding DNA: TGTGCCAGTAGTCTACAGGGTAACACTGAAGCTTTCTTT.

The chain recombines TRBV4-1 with TRBJ2-5, with D perhaps assigned TRBD1 or TRBD2 (5 bases each). CDR1 is MGHRA and CDR2 is YSYEKL in the germline V gene. The CDR3 has 14 residues. V lost 4 bases to trimming and J lost 5 bases, with 14 bases between them. CDR3 in amino acids: CASSRTRGLETQYF. DNA for the CDR3: TGCGCCAGCAGCCGGACGAGGGGCTTGGAGACCCAGTACTTC.

This clone came up once. The chain uses TRBV6-5 and TRBJ1-2; D may be TRBD1 (6 bases). V lost 7 bases and J lost 3, with 12 bases in between. The CDR3 has 13 amino acids. CDR1 and CDR2 (germline): MNHEY, SVGAGI. As DNA, the CDR3 is TGTGCCAGCACCCCCAGGGGCTACTATGGCTACACCTTC. This encodes CASTPRGYYGYTF.

This clone has more than one count but fewer than ten. CDR3: CASSQYSGGKNYGYTF. The CDR3 DNA reads TGTGCCAGCAGCCAATATAGTGGGGGAAAGAATTATGGCTACACCTTC. The chain combines TRBV14 with TRBJ1-2; the D gene is possibly TRBD1 (5 bases). Germline values: CDR1 SGHDN, CDR2 FVKESK. The CDR3 covers 16 residues. With 2 bases removed from V and 5 bases from J, the gap between germline ends came to 18 bases.

The chain couples TRBV4-1 to TRBJ2-1; 10 positions agree with TRBD2. Germline V CDR1 and CDR2: MGHRA, YSYEKL. The V gene end was trimmed by 3 bases and the J gene end by 2 bases; junction bases not matched to a gene: 7. The CDR3 spans 17 residues. The chain's CDR3 is CASSHATSGETYNEQFF. The CDR3 nucleotides are TGCGCCAGCAGCCATGCAACTAGCGGGGAGACCTACAATGAGCAGTTCTTC.

This clone was counted ten times or more. This rearrangement joins TRBV7-8 to TRBJ2-7; 7 nucleotides line up with TRBD2. The CDR3 is 16 amino acids. After removal of 5 bases from V and 2 bases from J, the junction contained 12 bases not matched to a gene. Germline assignment: CDR1 SGHVS and CDR2 FQNEAQ. CDR3 region: CASSGGDRTGPYEQYF. Here the CDR3 DNA reads TGTGCCAGCAGCGGGGGGGATCGGACGGGACCCTACGAGCAGTACTTC.

V is TRBV11-3 and J is TRBJ1-5, with D possibly TRBD1 on 5 matching bases. Germline values: CDR1 SGHNT, CDR2 YENEEA. V shed 5 bases and J shed 3 bases, with 23 bases lying between them. This CDR3 has 18 amino acids. The CDR3 here is CASSKFELGTGFNQPQHF. CDR3 sequence (DNA): TGTGCCAGCAGCAAATTCGAGTTGGGAACAGGATTCAATCAGCCCCAGCATTTT.

V usage is TRBV29-1 and J usage is TRBJ1-1; possibly TRBD1 for D (6 bases). The CDR3 contains 12 residues. Trimming pared 7 bases from V and 5 bases from J, leaving 14 bases between. CDR1 is SQVTM and CDR2 is ANQGSEA in the germline V gene. The CDR3 DNA is TGCAGCGGCCAACAGGGAGGAACTGAAGCTTTCTTT. It is translated as CSGQQGGTEAFF. The variable domain in full, completed from reference TRBV29-1 and TRBJ1-1, reads SAVISQKPSRDICQRGTSLTIQCQVDSQVTMMFWYRQQPGQSLTLIATANQGSEATYESGFVIDKFPISRPNLTFSTLTVSNMSPEDSSIYLCSGQQGGTEAFFGQGTRLTVV.